This T cell receptor (beta chain) was recorded in a study of T cell clonality in common variable immunodeficiency. Method: immunoSEQ multiplex PCR; TCRdb's copy keeps in-frame clones and lacks some. The data list 25,000 to 30,000 clones, none observed once; 3.1% falls to the top ten. General observations from the study: Common variable immunodeficiency TCR beta sequences reportedly had fewer deletions and N-nucleotide insertions. Shared TCRbeta clones were fewer between CVID subjects than controls.

CDR1 SGHTA and CDR2 FQGNSA come from the germline V gene. The CDR3 is 13 residues long. V was pared by 5 bases and J by 6 bases, with 13 bases between. With regard to this clone: Its target is not known. The read falls 3 residues short of the CDR3 end, and the missing part is taken from the germline J gene.

The J gene is TRBJ1-2, the V gene TRBV7-2; maybe TRBD1 (5 bases). The TCR was taken from a human donor with common variable immunodeficiency. The sample consisted of peripheral blood mononuclear cells. CDR3 loop: CASSGGRVDGYTF. The part of the CDR3 DNA that was read is TGTGCCAGCAGCGGGGGGAGGGTCGATGGC.